This TCR beta chain was identified in a study of blood T cells in healthy people across ages (dated by TCRdb to between 2014 and 2016). Study-level background: Template switching captured roughly one uniquely barcoded TCR beta cDNA molecule per two T cells in model experiments. Two additional independent replicas of 1 million unique cDNA reads from the same blood draw were analyzed for two donors (one aged 18 to 29 and one aged 80 or older). To avoid experimental bias, donors of different ages were randomly spread across the sequencing lanes. The donors were divided into four age groups: young (average 16 years), middle-aged (about 40), aged (approximately 62) and long-lived (approximately 74). Using deep sequencing normalized with unique cDNA molecular identifiers, the study measured how TCR beta repertoire diversity changes with age. Study-wide findings and limitations: A strong correlation was found between observed TCR beta diversity and the percentage of naive T cells measured by flow cytometry. Compared with the aged group, the long-lived group had more naive CD4+ T cells, fewer expanded clones and increased TCR diversity, suggesting age selection. As age increased, observed TCR beta diversity per million T cells dropped in a roughly linear way, and a significant reduction was already evident by age roughly 36. Estimates of total diversity based on one million sequenced T cells were considered lower bounds and underestimates. The CMV infection status of donors was not known, potentially confounding age-related changes in expanded clonotypes. Since profiling was done on bulk unsorted PBMCs, naive and antigen-experienced compartments could not be conclusively compared.

Inclusive of the bounding cysteine and phenylalanine, the CDR3 is 15 residues long. Solely the CDR3 DNA is kept, with 45 bases framed from the first base. Based on the germline V gene (reference sequence), the CDR1 and CDR2 sequences are DFQATT and SNEGSKA. V loses 5 bases of germline sequence and J loses 0 bases, and the interval between the two ends is 14 bases. Library preparation was by 5' RACE. Sequenced using an Illumina HiSeq 2500. A second PCR of about 6 to 11 cycles was performed with a sample-barcoded 5' primer and a J-beta primer mix. A template-switch 5' adaptor carrying 12 random nucleotides introduced a unique molecular identifier onto each TCR beta cDNA molecule. Each sample yielded at least 2.5 million CDR3-containing paired-end reads. First-strand cDNA synthesis was performed from all RNA using the Mint cDNA synthesis kit, with priming by a TRBC-specific oligonucleotide. After uracil-DNA glycosylase treatment, a first 18-cycle PCR used universal primers M1SS and BC2_uni_R on all cDNA. The published analysis was carried out like this. Each sample was normalized by randomly selecting 1 million high-quality reads, each carrying a distinct molecular identifier. Reads sharing molecular identifiers were discarded rather than binned into consensus sequences. CDR3 identification, clonotype clustering and error correction used MiTCR with a Q25 quality threshold and the strictest error-elimination algorithm. A nonparametric unseen species model with Euler transformation was used to estimate a lower bound on total TCR beta diversity. Using fastp trimming at Q25 and MiXCR clonotype assembly, TCRdb reanalyzed the public sequencing data and kept in-frame beta chains. Rows with one shared CDR3 protein collapse into an entry with the most common genes and DNA. These V and J calls derive from TCRdb rather than the authors' analysis. This sample lists approximately 360,000 distinct CDR3 sequences; about 55% were detected once. The biggest ten clones account for over 40% of the sample.

This clonotype was found many times. It has no known antigen specificity. Per-base quality was not reported, and no clone a single base away is much larger than it. Donors were under 40 systemically healthy Caucasian individuals from Russia aged about 6 to 100 years. Each donor gave 8 to 10 milliliters of peripheral blood, collected into EDTA-treated Vacutainer tubes. Ficoll-Paque density-gradient centrifugation was used to isolate PBMCs, with at least 6.5 million obtained per sample. Trizol reagent was used to extract total RNA from the PBMCs, yielding at least 6 micrograms per sample. For every donor, an aliquot of PBMCs went through flow cytometry to measure the percentages of naive CD45RAhigh/CD27high T cells.

Sequenced sample: blood. In this chain, TRBV20-1 is recombined with TRBJ2-4; no D gene call is confident. This receptor was obtained from a man aged 55 to 70 in good health. The CDR3 protein sequence reads: CSAPGKGIAKNIQYF. The DNA is TGCAGTGCTCCTGGTAAAGGCATAGCCAAAAACATTCAGTACTTC.